These T cell receptor beta chains were read from a single sample in a study of shared clonotypes between healthy human individuals. The method was immunoSEQ multiplex PCR; TCRdb's version includes in-frame clones alone and lacks a portion of them. The table records about 2.4 million clones, under 95% of them present only once. What was sequenced was naive CD4+ T cells from PBMCs. The receptors originated from a young man in good health. Some clones in this sample may be carry-over from other donors' samples. Both conserved end residues are trimmed from each CDR3. Size tells how often a clone was seen (once, few, many) or the class of an expanded clone, and some rows leave it out.

abundance: NA; j_gene: TRBJ1-1; v_gene: TRBV29-1; CDR3aa: SVRTRREDTEAF
abundance: NA; j_gene: TRBJ2-7; v_gene: TRBV5-1; CDR3aa: ASSFGWGTGSYEQY
abundance: NA; j_gene: TRBJ1-5; v_gene: TRBV15; CDR3aa: ATSRGATLHQPQH
abundance: NA; j_gene: TRBJ1-2; v_gene: TRBV16; CDR3aa: ASSQGRNLNYGYT
abundance: NA; j_gene: TRBJ2-2; v_gene: TRBV4-1; CDR3aa: ASSQALAGTGELF
abundance: NA; j_gene: TRBJ2-7; v_gene: TRBV4-1; CDR3aa: ASSRRDRGDEQY
abundance: NA; j_gene: TRBJ1-1; v_gene: TRBV6-5; CDR3aa: ASNADRDTEAF
abundance: NA; j_gene: TRBJ1-2; v_gene: TRBV7-9; CDR3aa: ATGTGAPNYGYT
abundance: NA; j_gene: TRBJ2-7; v_gene: TRBV5-8; CDR3aa: ASRLPGTTAYEQY
abundance: NA; j_gene: TRBJ1-2; v_gene: TRBV5-4; CDR3aa: ASSLGRSNYGYT
abundance: NA; j_gene: TRBJ2-7; v_gene: TRBV9; CDR3aa: ASSLGGSGGSYEQY
abundance: NA; j_gene: TRBJ2-1; v_gene: TRBV9; CDR3aa: ASSVEGVVSYNEQF
abundance: NA; j_gene: TRBJ2-7; v_gene: TRBV19; CDR3aa: ASSGTVSYEQY
abundance: few; j_gene: TRBJ1-4; v_gene: TRBV18; CDR3aa: ASSPLGHEKLF
abundance: many; j_gene: TRBJ1-5; v_gene: TRBV18; CDR3aa: ASSPGAIRGNQPQH
abundance: NA; j_gene: TRBJ2-2; v_gene: TRBV6-5; CDR3aa: ASTYDRLGATGELF
abundance: once; j_gene: TRBJ2-3; v_gene: TRBV9; CDR3aa: ASSPPGPPTGDTQY
abundance: NA; j_gene: TRBJ2-7; v_gene: TRBV28; CDR3aa: ASESPGRRYEQY
abundance: NA; j_gene: TRBJ1-5; v_gene: TRBV5-1; CDR3aa: ASSDPGLPQH
abundance: NA; j_gene: TRBJ2-3; v_gene: TRBV28; CDR3aa: ASSTSDRVADTQY
abundance: NA; j_gene: NA; v_gene: TRBV6-5; CDR3aa: ASSSRTGSYEQY
abundance: once; j_gene: TRBJ2-5; v_gene: TRBV6-6; CDR3aa: ASIRGETQY
abundance: once; j_gene: TRBJ2-2; v_gene: TRBV27; CDR3aa: ASRRLAGVYTGELF
abundance: NA; j_gene: TRBJ1-1; v_gene: TRBV29-1; CDR3aa: SVQALYPLEIMNTEAF
abundance: NA; j_gene: TRBJ2-5; v_gene: TRBV7-3; CDR3aa: ASSLRPWQETQY
abundance: NA; j_gene: TRBJ2-5; v_gene: TRBV11-2; CDR3aa: ASSMTARIEAQY
abundance: once; j_gene: TRBJ2-7; v_gene: TRBV10-3; CDR3aa: AISESVGWSEQY
abundance: NA; j_gene: TRBJ2-7; v_gene: TRBV5-5; CDR3aa: ASSLPASEQY
abundance: once; j_gene: TRBJ1-1; v_gene: TRBV29-1; CDR3aa: SVRRATATFAAF
abundance: NA; j_gene: TRBJ2-1; v_gene: TRBV28; CDR3aa: ASSVPSSYNEQF
abundance: NA; j_gene: TRBJ2-6; v_gene: TRBV30; CDR3aa: ARKGGANVLT
abundance: NA; j_gene: TRBJ2-1; v_gene: TRBV5-4; CDR3aa: ASSPGGSVGEQF
abundance: NA; j_gene: TRBJ2-2; v_gene: TRBV15; CDR3aa: ATSRGDRGAGELF
abundance: NA; j_gene: TRBJ2-3; v_gene: TRBV2; CDR3aa: ASSPSGRDTDTQY
abundance: NA; j_gene: TRBJ2-4; v_gene: TRBV4-3; CDR3aa: ASSQDPGPKNIQY
abundance: NA; j_gene: TRBJ2-7; v_gene: TRBV5-1; CDR3aa: ASSPPRQVYEQY
abundance: NA; j_gene: TRBJ2-7; v_gene: TRBV7-6; CDR3aa: ASSSQGSPYEQY
abundance: NA; j_gene: TRBJ1-5; v_gene: TRBV7-2; CDR3aa: ASSLAGYQPQH
abundance: NA; j_gene: TRBJ2-1; v_gene: TRBV7-2; CDR3aa: ASSLGAGALSYNEQF
abundance: NA; j_gene: TRBJ2-7; v_gene: TRBV7-6; CDR3aa: ASSSNRGNYEQY
abundance: NA; j_gene: TRBJ2-5; v_gene: TRBV5-4; CDR3aa: ASSSGTSGKVTQY
abundance: NA; j_gene: TRBJ1-4; v_gene: TRBV28; CDR3aa: ASSLLGNSEKLF
abundance: NA; j_gene: TRBJ1-1; v_gene: TRBV28; CDR3aa: ASRTPGGGPTEAF
abundance: once; j_gene: TRBJ2-7; v_gene: TRBV7-9; CDR3aa: ASSLAGDEQY
abundance: NA; j_gene: TRBJ2-3; v_gene: TRBV7-2; CDR3aa: ASSPRGLSTDTQY
abundance: once; j_gene: TRBJ1-5; v_gene: TRBV28; CDR3aa: ASSSPGSNQPQH
abundance: NA; j_gene: TRBJ1-4; v_gene: TRBV5-1; CDR3aa: ASGTYAGLTNEKLF
abundance: NA; j_gene: TRBJ2-1; v_gene: TRBV5-4; CDR3aa: ASSPATSGTYNEQF
abundance: NA; j_gene: TRBJ2-1; v_gene: TRBV2; CDR3aa: GSGGGHEQF
abundance: NA; j_gene: TRBJ2-3; v_gene: TRBV7-6; CDR3aa: ASSRLSGTDTQY
abundance: NA; j_gene: TRBJ2-3; v_gene: TRBV5-1; CDR3aa: ASSLVPGGVLATDTQY
abundance: once; j_gene: TRBJ1-6; v_gene: TRBV5-6; CDR3aa: ASSWTGEDSPLH